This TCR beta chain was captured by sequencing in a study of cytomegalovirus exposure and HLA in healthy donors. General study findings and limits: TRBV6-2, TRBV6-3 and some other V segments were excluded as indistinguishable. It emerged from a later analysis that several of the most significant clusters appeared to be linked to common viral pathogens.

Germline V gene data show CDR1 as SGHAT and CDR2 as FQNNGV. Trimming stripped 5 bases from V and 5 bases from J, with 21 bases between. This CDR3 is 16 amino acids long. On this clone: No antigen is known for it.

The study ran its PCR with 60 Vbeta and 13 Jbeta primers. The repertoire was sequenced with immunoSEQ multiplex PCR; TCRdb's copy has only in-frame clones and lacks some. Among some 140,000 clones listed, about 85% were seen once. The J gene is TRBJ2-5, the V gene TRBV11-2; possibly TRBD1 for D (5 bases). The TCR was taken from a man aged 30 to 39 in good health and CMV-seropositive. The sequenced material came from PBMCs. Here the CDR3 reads CASSPGQARVGETQYF. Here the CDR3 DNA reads TGTGCCAGCAGCCCAGGGCAGGCCAGAGTGGGTGAGACCCAGTACTTC.